These 10 T cell receptor beta chains share one sample of origin, sequenced in a study of cytomegalovirus exposure and HLA in healthy donors. Vbeta (60) and Jbeta (13) primers were used in the PCR. Profiling relied on immunoSEQ multiplex PCR, and the TCRdb table lists in-frame clones only, not all of them. The ten most abundant clones cover around 3.4% of a sample with about 90,000 clones. The sample consisted of PBMCs. The receptors were sampled from a woman aged 30 to 39 in good health and CMV-seronegative.

The chain combines TRBV19 with TRBJ2-1, with D tentatively TRBD1 (5 bases). The CDR3 has 14 amino acids. Deletions cut 5 bases from V and 4 bases from J, with 12 bases between. Germline V lookup: CDR1 LNHDA, CDR2 SQIVND (reference sequence). CDR3 region: CASSFSRVYNEQFF. CDR3 nucleotide sequence: TGTGCCAGTAGTTTCTCCAGGGTGTACAATGAGCAGTTCTTC. Full variable domain (remainder filled in from reference TRBV19 and TRBJ2-1): DGGITQSPKYLFRKEGQNVTLSCEQNLNHDAMYWYRQDPGQGLRLIYYSQIVNDFQKGDIAEGYSVSREKKESFPLTVTSAQKNPTAFYLCASSFSRVYNEQFFGPGTRLTVL.

The genes are TRBV6-5 and TRBJ2-5; possible D gene TRBD2, 5 bases. Between the trimmed V and J ends, which lost 0 bases and 0 bases, there was a span of 8 bases. Germline V gene lookup returns CDR1 MNHEY and CDR2 SVGAGI. This CDR3 region has 15 residues. The CDR3 reads CASSYSGADQETQYF. The CDR3 DNA sequence: TGTGCCAGCAGTTACTCAGGAGCGGACCAAGAGACCCAGTACTTC.

The genes are TRBV5-1 and TRBJ1-1, with 10 bases aligning to TRBD1. The CDR3 has 14 residues. Losses at the gene ends were 6 bases for V and 10 bases for J; bases not matched to a gene: 12. Germline CDR1 and CDR2: SGHRS and YFSETQ. This chain's CDR3 is CASKTGGRPGVAFF. The CDR3, as DNA: TGCGCCAGCAAGACAGGGGGCCGGCCCGGCGTAGCTTTCTTT.

V usage is TRBV10-3 and J usage is TRBJ1-1; possibly TRBD1 for D (5 bases). V was cut by 3 bases and J by 2 bases, with 10 bases left in between. The CDR3 is 14 amino acids. Looked up from germline, CDR1 is ENHRY and CDR2 is SYGVKD. The CDR3 sequence is CAISDRDRNTEAFF. The CDR3 DNA is TGTGCCATCAGTGACAGAGACAGAAACACTGAAGCTTTCTTT.

The chain carries TRBV10-1 and TRBJ2-1, with D maybe TRBD1 (5 bases). The CDR3 runs to 13 residues. Germline-derived CDR1 and CDR2 are WNHNN and SYGVQD (reference sequence). V dropped 3 bases and J dropped 4 bases, with 7 bases sitting between them. The CDR3 is CASSEDRYNEQFF. The CDR3 DNA reads as TGCGCCAGCAGTGAAGACAGATACAATGAGCAGTTCTTC.

This chain links TRBV19 with TRBJ1-1, with 7 bases identical to TRBD1. In germline, CDR1 is LNHDA, CDR2 SQIVND (reference sequence). The V gene end was trimmed by 10 bases and the J gene end by 4 bases; junction bases not matched to a gene: 9. This CDR3 region has 13 residues. The CDR3 DNA reads TGTGCCATAAAGTGGCAGGGGGTCACTGAAGCTTTCTTT. Translating gives CAIKWQGVTEAFF.

The chain couples TRBV5-1 to TRBJ1-5; D not certain. This CDR3 is 17 amino acids long. V shed 3 bases and J shed 0 bases, with 16 bases lying between them. Germline assignment: CDR1 SGHRS and CDR2 YFSETQ. CDR3 residues: CASSSDPIGDSNQPQHF. In nucleotides, the CDR3 is TGCGCCAGCAGCTCAGACCCGATAGGAGATAGCAATCAGCCCCAGCATTTT.

V usage is TRBV15 and J usage is TRBJ2-5; perhaps TRBD2 as D (6 bases). The CDR3 runs 14 residues. CDR1 and CDR2 (germline): LNHNV, YYDKDF (reference sequence). The germline V and J ends were trimmed by 0 bases and 4 bases, with 9 bases remaining between them. The CDR3 region is CATSRDRGSETQYF. DNA for the CDR3: TGTGCCACCAGCAGAGATCGGGGGTCAGAGACCCAGTACTTC. Full variable domain (rest looked up from reference TRBV15 and TRBJ2-5): DAMVIQNPRYQVTQFGKPVTLSCSQTLNHNVMYWYQQKSSQAPKLLFHYYDKDFNNEADTPDNFQSRRPNTSFCFLDIRSPGLGDTAMYLCATSRDRGSETQYFGPGTRLLVL.

V is TRBV28 and J is TRBJ1-4, with a weak D call TRBD1 (6 bases). Germline assignment: CDR1 MDHEN and CDR2 SYDVKM. The V gene lost 3 bases and the J gene lost 4 bases, with 18 bases spanning the gap. CDR3 length: 17 amino acids. The CDR3 spells CASSFPQGRGGNEKLFF. CDR3 coding DNA: TGTGCCAGCAGTTTCCCCCAGGGAAGGGGGGGTAATGAAAAACTGTTTTTT.

This chain joins TRBV28 and TRBJ1-5; 11 bases align to TRBD1. The CDR3 is 16 residues long. V shed 3 bases and J 5 bases; nucleotides not matched to a gene: 6. In germline, CDR1 is MDHEN, CDR2 SYDVKM. The DNA of the CDR3 is TGTGCCAGCAGTTTCCCCGGGACAGGGGGGGATCAGCCCCAGCATTTT. Amino acid sequence: CASSFPGTGGDQPQHF. The full variable domain, with the rest looked up from reference TRBV28 and TRBJ1-5, is DVKVTQSSRYLVKRTGEKVFLECVQDMDHENMFWYRQDPGLGLRLIYFSYDVKMKEKGDIPEGYSVSREKKERFSLILESASTNQTSMYLCASSFPGTGGDQPQHFGDGTRLSIL.